This T cell receptor (beta chain) comes out of a study of T cells in Graves' hyperthyroidism and ophthalmopathy. Worth noting for this clonotype: A much larger clone differs by one base, so this may be a read error.

Using RNA transcripts as the source, TCR beta CDR3 regions were amplified. A set of HTBI primers served as the primers for a first-round RT-PCR of the TCR CDR3. Via MiXCR, TCRdb re-called the multiplex PCR reads, giving one row per CDR3 protein. In the table there are under 300,000 distinct CDR3 sequences, about 14% of which are singletons. The sample taken for sequencing was blood. The receptor was derived from a woman in her 40s with Graves' hyperthyroidism that later progressed to Graves' ophthalmopathy.

The CDR3: CATSSDPGTGSVEQYF. CDR3 DNA: TGTGCCACCAGCAGCGATCCCGGGACAGGGTCGGTCGAGCAGTACTTC. The chain uses TRBV15 and TRBJ2-7; 9 bases align to TRBD1. CDR1 is LNHNV and CDR2 is YYDKDF in the germline V gene (reference sequence). V was pared by 3 bases and J by 6 bases, with 12 bases of the junction left unmatched. The CDR3 runs to 16 residues.